These T cell receptor beta chains were read from a single sample in a study of cytomegalovirus exposure and HLA in healthy donors. Clones were read by immunoSEQ multiplex PCR, and TCRdb kept only the in-frame ones, dropping some. The sample records 150,000 to 200,000 clones, roughly 73% being singletons. Sequencing input: PBMCs. All receptors derive from a male donor in good health and CMV-seronegative. Each CDR3 is given with its conserved first and last residue. A D gene is named only where the DNA matches it firmly. Clone size, where shown, is once, few, many, or a class for clones that have expanded.

CASSVDRAYEQYF TGTGCCAGTAGTGTTGACAGGGCCTACGAGCAGTACTTC - TRBV19 TRBD1 TRBJ2-7
CASSLTSTHEQYF TGTGCCAGCAGCTTGACTAGCACCCACGAGCAGTACTTC - TRBV7-7 TRBD2 TRBJ2-7
CASSPTGGIGEQFF TGTGCCAGTAGTCCGACAGGGGGCATCGGTGAGCAGTTCTTC - TRBV19 TRBD1 TRBJ2-1
CVERPGQGPVEQYF TGTGTCGAAAGACCCGGACAGGGCCCCGTCGAGCAGTACTTC once TRBV19 TRBD1 TRBJ2-7
CASSIDLYRWEANTGELFF TGTGCCAGTAGTATAGATCTATACAGGTGGGAAGCTAACACCGGGGAGCTGTTTTTT - TRBV19 - TRBJ2-2
CASSPLSSYEQYF TGTGCCAGCAGCCCCCTTAGCTCCTACGAGCAGTACTTC once TRBV13 - TRBJ2-7
CSVGYRAEQYF TGCAGTGTCGGGTACAGGGCCGAGCAGTACTTC - TRBV20-1 - TRBJ2-7
CASSSSEPQETQYF TGTGCCAGCAGCTCTAGCGAACCTCAAGAGACCCAGTACTTC - TRBV7-3 - TRBJ2-5
CAWSDRRGRRKLFF TGTGCCTGGAGTGATAGGAGGGGCCGGAGGAAACTGTTTTTT - TRBV30 - TRBJ1-4
CASSLEGSNQPQHF TGTGCCAGCAGCCTCGAGGGCAGCAATCAGCCCCAGCATTTT - TRBV14 - TRBJ1-5
CASRLAGYTGELFF TGCGCCAGCAGACTAGCGGGTTACACCGGGGAGCTGTTTTTT - TRBV5-1 TRBD2 TRBJ2-2
CASSSNSGGETQYF TGCGCCAGCAGCTCAAATAGCGGGGGGGAGACCCAGTACTTC - TRBV5-1 TRBD2 TRBJ2-5
CASSQGSQPQHF TGCGCCAGCAGCCAAGGGAGCCAGCCCCAGCATTTT - TRBV4-1 - TRBJ1-5
CASSIKPGTGVPYEQYF TGTGCCAGCAGCATCAAGCCCGGGACAGGGGTGCCCTACGAGCAGTACTTC - TRBV27 TRBD1 TRBJ2-7
CASSPIRRQETQYF TGTGCCAGCTCGCCAATCCGGAGGCAAGAGACCCAGTACTTC - TRBV18 - TRBJ2-5
CASSSPIRGQGLQETQYF TGTGCCAGCAGCTCCCCCATAAGGGGACAGGGCCTCCAAGAGACCCAGTACTTC - TRBV7-9 TRBD1 TRBJ2-5
CASSYDPGVASYEQYF TGCGCCAGCAGTTACGATCCAGGGGTTGCGTCCTACGAGCAGTACTTC few TRBV10-2 - TRBJ2-7
CASSLLGTGKPYEQYF TGTGCCAGCAGCTTACTCGGGACAGGGAAGCCCTACGAGCAGTACTTC - TRBV28 TRBD1 TRBJ2-7
CASSSQGASGNTIYF TGTGCCAGCAGCTCACAGGGGGCCTCTGGAAACACCATATATTTT - TRBV7-6 TRBD1 TRBJ1-3
CATRTGVHYEQYF TGTGCCACCAGGACAGGGGTCCACTACGAGCAGTACTTC - TRBV27 TRBD1 TRBJ2-7
CASSVLQGGSTEAFF TGTGCCAGCAGCGTACTACAGGGGGGGAGCACTGAAGCTTTCTTT once TRBV9 TRBD1 TRBJ1-1
CASSLMAGNQETQYF TGTGCCAGCAGCTTAATGGCAGGGAATCAAGAGACCCAGTACTTC - TRBV7-7 - TRBJ2-5
CASSPVAGATDTQYF TGTGCCAGCAGCCCTGTAGCGGGAGCGACAGATACGCAGTATTTT - TRBV5-4 TRBD2 TRBJ2-3
CASSPSGGEQFF TGTGCCAGCAGTCCCTCGGGGGGTGAGCAGTTCTTC - TRBV6-5 TRBD2 TRBJ2-1
CASTLSRATEAFF TGTGCCAGCACTCTTAGCAGGGCGACTGAAGCTTTCTTT once TRBV7-2 - TRBJ1-1
CASSLEGTSVDTQYF TGTGCCAGCAGCTTAGAAGGGACTAGCGTAGATACGCAGTATTTT - TRBV7-2 TRBD2 TRBJ2-3
CACQTGTGVHEQYF TGTGCCTGTCAGACCGGGACAGGGGTCCACGAGCAGTACTTC few TRBV2 TRBD1 TRBJ2-7
CASSPRGWGLEDTQYF TGTGCCAGCAGCCCCAGGGGGTGGGGGCTCGAAGATACGCAGTATTTT many TRBV7-9 TRBD1 TRBJ2-3
CASVGQGTDTQYF TGTGCCAGCGTGGGACAGGGCACAGATACGCAGTATTTT - TRBV2 TRBD1 TRBJ2-3
CASSNRGPGNTIYF TGTGCCAGCAGTAACAGGGGGCCTGGAAACACCATATATTTT - TRBV28 TRBD1 TRBJ1-3
CASTWGIRELNQPQHF TGTGCCAGCACTTGGGGTATCAGGGAACTCAATCAGCCCCAGCATTTT - TRBV2 - TRBJ1-5
CASSPERRSYEQYF TGTGCCAGCAGCCCGGAACGACGGAGCTACGAGCAGTACTTC - TRBV7-6 - TRBJ2-7
CASSGDRLAETQYF TGTGCCAGCAGTGGAGACCGACTAGCTGAGACCCAGTACTTC few TRBV6-1 TRBD2 TRBJ2-5
CASSGGGNQPQHF TGTGCCAGCAGCGGAGGGGGCAATCAGCCCCAGCATTTT - TRBV5-6 - TRBJ1-5
CASSFGPGGGEQFF TGTGCCAGCAGCTTCGGCCCGGGTGGCGGTGAGCAGTTCTTC - TRBV7-7 - TRBJ2-1
CASSVVAGTTNTEAFF TGTGCCAGCAGCGTAGTCGCGGGCACTACGAACACTGAAGCTTTCTTT - TRBV9 - TRBJ1-1
CASNPLLGGGRSEQFF TGTGCCAGTAACCCCTTATTGGGGGGGGGCAGGTCTGAGCAGTTCTTC - TRBV19 - TRBJ2-1
CASSIRDRGQNQPQHF TGTGCCAGTAGTATCCGGGACAGGGGGCAGAATCAGCCCCAGCATTTT few TRBV19 TRBD1 TRBJ1-5
CASRPTPNYGYTF TGTGCCAGCAGGCCGACACCGAACTATGGCTACACCTTC - TRBV2 - TRBJ1-2
CASSPSGGKREKLFF TGTGCCAGCAGTCCCTCGGGGGGGAAAAGAGAAAAACTGTTTTTT few TRBV28 - TRBJ1-4
CASRRGGRNEQYF TGCGCCAGCCGGCGGGGGGGGCGGAACGAGCAGTACTTC - TRBV5-1 TRBD2 TRBJ2-7